Shown below are 18 T cell receptor beta chains from a single sample sequenced in a study of tumor-infiltrating lymphocytes in primary liver carcinoma. Scientists recovered RNA and DNA together from about 20-30 mg of unsorted bulk tissue. Researchers generated TCR beta cDNA from about 0.5 ug of total RNA, relying on a constant-region primer. A slightly modified ARM-PCR protocol with three nested multiplex PCR rounds produced these TCR beta libraries. It was with TRBV1-TRBV30 forward primers and a C-beta reverse primer that the first two PCR rounds were run, at roughly 9 cycles each. TCRdb reprocessed the multiplex PCR reads via MiXCR and lists one record per CDR3 protein. The profile covers some 21,000 distinct CDR3 sequences, with roughly 79% appearing a single time and almost 40% taken by the ten largest. Sample: liver tumor tissue from sampling region 1. Subset of the sample: tumor region T1, superior pole. The receptors derive from a woman in her thirties with primary liver carcinoma and hepatitis B virus infection.

This clonotype was seen a handful of times. This sequence joins TRBV11-2 and TRBJ2-1; 9 bases are a match to TRBD1. The CDR3 totals 21 residues. Germline trimming cut 0 bases from V and 3 bases from J; bases unmatched to any gene: 18. Germline CDR1 reads SGHAT; CDR2 reads FQNNGV. For the CDR3, the DNA is TGTGCCAGCAGCTTAGAACAGGGGGCGAGGCGGGAGAGGGGGCACTACAATGAGCAGTTCTTC. As protein: CASSLEQGARRERGHYNEQFF. Together with reference TRBV11-2 and TRBJ2-1, the CDR3 gives the full variable domain: EAGVAQSPRYKIIEKRQSVAFWCNPISGHATLYWYQQILGQGPKLLIQFQNNGVVDDSQLPKDRFSAERLKGVDSTLKIQPAKLEDSAVYLCASSLEQGARRERGHYNEQFFGPGTRLTVL.

V gene TRBV6-1 combines with J gene TRBJ1-6, with 8 bases identical to TRBD1. The CDR3 runs 14 residues. Trimming removed 6 bases from V and 9 bases from J; junction bases left unmatched: 7. The germline V gene has CDR1 MNHNS and CDR2 SASEGT. CDR3 amino acids: CASRGQGQSSPLHF. CDR3 coding DNA: TGTGCCAGCAGAGGACAGGGCCAAAGTTCACCCCTCCACTTT.

As to this clonotype: The missing conserved phenylalanine or tryptophan at the end of this CDR3 makes a read error likely. The V and J genes are TRBV11-2 and TRBJ1-6; TRBD1 matches 10 bases. Germline-derived CDR1 and CDR2 are SGHAT and FQNNGV. CDR3 length equals 14 residues. The CDR3 is CASGKGTGDSPLHA. In nucleotides, the CDR3 is TGTGCCAGCGGGAAAGGGACAGGGGATTCGCCCCTCCACGCT.

The rearrangement joins TRBV29-1 to TRBJ2-3; no clear D. V was shortened by 3 bases and J by 0 bases, with 10 bases between the two germline ends. The germline V gene encodes CDR1 SQVTM and CDR2 ANQGSEA. The CDR3 extends over 14 amino acids. This CDR3 is CSVEIERSTDTQYF. Written as DNA, the CDR3 is TGCAGCGTTGAGATAGAGAGGAGCACAGATACGCAGTATTTT.

Comment on this clonotype: Lacking the conserved final phenylalanine or tryptophan, this CDR3 likely reflects a read error. The rearrangement uses TRBV11-2 and TRBJ2-7; tentative D call: TRBD2 (6 bases). Germline V gene lookup returns CDR1 SGHAT and CDR2 FQNNGV. Trimming removed 7 bases at V and 3 bases at J, with 13 bases between. CDR3 length: 13 residues. For the CDR3, the DNA is TGTGCCAGCAAAATTGCGGGGATCTACGAGCAGTACCTC. Its translation: CASKIAGIYEQYL.

Turning to this clonotype: Relative to the germline gene, one junction end is altered; a read error may explain this. This chain uses TRBV11-2 with TRBJ2-7, with D maybe TRBD1 (7 bases). The CDR3 loop spans 17 amino acids. The germline gives CDR1 SGHAT, CDR2 FQNNGV. The CDR3 DNA sequence: TGTGCCAGCAGTACCATAGGAGGGGGCTCTTGGACCTACGAACAGTACTTC. It translates to CASSTIGGGSWTYEQYF.

Regarding this clonotype: At one end the junction does not follow the germline gene, possibly because of a read error. CDR3 DNA: TGCGCCAGCAGTAACCCGGCGGCTAGCGTGAGACGGACAGATACGCAGTTTTTT. Translating gives CASSNPAASVRRTDTQFF. The rearrangement joins TRBV5-4 to TRBJ2-3; either TRBD1 or TRBD2 may fit D (6 bases each). Germline CDR1 SGHNT, CDR2 YYREEE (reference sequence). The CDR3 runs to 18 residues.

Note on this clonotype: One end of the junction varies from germline; a read error may be responsible. J is TRBJ2-1 and V is TRBV4-2; D call uncertain. The CDR3 is 15 amino acids. Germline-derived CDR1 and CDR2 are LGHNA and YNFKEQ. The CDR3 region is CVRSQETQWANKQFF. For the CDR3, the DNA is TGTGTCAGAAGCCAAGAGACGCAGTGGGCCAATAAGCAGTTCTTC.

On this clonotype: This clone may be a read error of a much larger clone one base away. This rearrangement joins TRBV29-1 to TRBJ2-1; possible D gene TRBD2, 6 bases. Per the germline V gene, CDR1 is SQVTM and CDR2 is ANQGSEA. The CDR3 runs 15 residues. The DNA for the CDR3 is TGCAGCGTACATTCCGGACTACGCAACTACGATGAGCAGTTCTTC. Protein sequence: CSVHSGLRNYDEQFF.

On this clonotype: One junction end does not reproduce the germline sequence, and a read error may be involved. The V and J genes are TRBV4-3 and TRBJ2-5; maybe TRBD2 (5 bases). The CDR3 has 14 amino acids. Germline V lookup: CDR1 LGHNA, CDR2 YSLEER. CDR3 sequence (DNA): TGCGCCAGCAACCCGACGAGGAGGCAAGAGGCCCATTACTTC. Translated: CASNPTRRQEAHYF.

With respect to this clonotype: One junction end disagrees with the germline gene, perhaps due to a read error. This rearrangement joins TRBV11-2 to TRBJ2-3, with 9 positions matching TRBD2. Looked up from germline, CDR1 is SGHAT and CDR2 is FQNNGV. The CDR3 runs to 15 residues. CDR3 bases: TGTACCAGCAGCTTAGAGGCTAGCGGGAATGATACGCAGTATTTT. This sequence encodes CTSSLEASGNDTQYF.

This clonotype was counted a few times. The rearrangement links TRBV11-3 to TRBJ1-6; no firm D call. The CDR3 has 15 residues. The germline V and J ends were trimmed by 7 bases and 5 bases, with 15 bases remaining between them. CDR1 SGHNT and CDR2 YENEEA come from the germline V gene. The CDR3 region is CASNFKRSHNSPLHF. The CDR3 nucleotides read TGTGCCAGCAACTTTAAGCGGAGCCATAATTCACCCCTCCACTTT.

A word on this clonotype: The junction does not match germline at one end; this may be a read error. This rearrangement joins TRBV14 to TRBJ2-7; TRBD2 might be the D (6 bases). The germline CDR1 and CDR2 sequences are SGHDN and FVKESK. This CDR3 is 15 amino acids long. The CDR3 loop reads CVSSRAAGTDYKQYF. The CDR3 DNA reads TGTGTCAGCAGCCGGGCGGCGGGGACTGACTACAAGCAGTACTTC.

To note about this clonotype: Germline is not matched at one junction end, which may reflect a read error. This chain joins TRBV5-4 and TRBJ2-3; tentative D call: TRBD1 (5 bases). Gene TRBJ1-5 matches the end of the DNA better, so the J call may be wrong. The CDR3 runs 17 residues. Germline CDR1 SGHNT, CDR2 YYREEE (reference sequence). DNA of the CDR3: TGTGCAAGCAGCGTAGGCGGACACCCTCCACCCACTGATACGCAGCATTTT. It specifies CASSVGGHPPPTDTQHF.

This clonotype has at least ten counts. J is TRBJ2-3 and V is TRBV6-1, with no clear D. V lost 4 bases and J 8 bases, leaving 10 bases between the germline ends. The CDR3 consists of 12 residues. Germline V gene sequence: CDR1 MNHNS, CDR2 SASEGT. This CDR3 is CASSGAWGTQYF. The DNA of the CDR3 is TGTGCCAGCAGTGGAGCTTGGGGTACGCAGTATTTT.

The CDR3 region is CASLDISNSPLHF. The CDR3 bases are TGTGCCAGCTTGGACATCAGTAATTCACCCCTCCACTTT. This sequence joins TRBV5-5 and TRBJ1-6, with TRBD1 as a possible D gene (5 bases). Germline V gene sequence: CDR1 SGHKS, CDR2 YYEKEE (reference sequence). V gave up 7 bases and J gave up 6 bases, with 11 bases separating them. There are 13 residues in the CDR3.

Remarks on this clonotype: One end of the junction varies from germline; a read error may be responsible. The chain recombines TRBV11-2 with TRBJ2-3; no clear D. Germline-derived CDR1 and CDR2 are SGHAT and FQNNGV. This CDR3 is 15 amino acids long. CDR3 residues: CASTSLLSSTDTQYF. As DNA, the CDR3 is TGCGCCAGCACCTCCTTACTCTCTAGTACAGATACACAGTATTTT.

About this clonotype: A junction boundary mismatches the germline segment, possibly from a read error. The V gene is TRBV11-2, the J gene TRBJ2-3, with TRBD2 as a possible D gene (5 bases). The CDR3 runs to 15 residues. Germline V gives CDR1 SGHAT, CDR2 FQNNGV. Here the CDR3 reads CASRLEASRTDKQYF. CDR3 nucleotide sequence: TGTGCCAGCAGATTAGAGGCTAGCAGGACGGATAAGCAGTATTTT. The complete variable domain, with remaining parts taken from reference TRBV11-2 and TRBJ2-3, reads EAGVAQSPRYKIIEKRQSVAFWCNPISGHATLYWYQQILGQGPKLLIQFQNNGVVDDSQLPKDRFSAERLKGVDSTLKIQPAKLEDSAVYLCASRLEASRTDKQYFGPGTRLTVL.